This TCR beta chain was recovered during a study of blood T cells in healthy people across ages. Each donor had ten milliliters of peripheral blood drawn. Trimming cost V 7 bases and J 2 bases, with 12 bases left between them. CDR3 length: 13 residues. Germline V CDR1 and CDR2: SQVTM, ANQGSEA. The use of a sample-barcoded 5' primer and a J-beta primer mix characterized a second PCR of roughly 6 to 11 cycles. TCRdb called the 5' RACE reads again in MiXCR, with one record for every CDR3 protein. The sample shows around 800,000 distinct CDR3 sequences, around a quarter of them seen only once. This clonotype was seen only a few times. This sample was also put to use in a study of T cells of mothers and their children.

This TCR derives from a boy aged 10-17 years in good health. This chain connects TRBV29-1 to TRBJ1-5; perhaps TRBD1 as D (5 bases). Sequences were obtained from blood. CDR3 sequence: CSAGQGRNQPQHF. The CDR3 bases are TGCAGCGCTGGTCAGGGCCGCAATCAGCCCCAGCATTTT.